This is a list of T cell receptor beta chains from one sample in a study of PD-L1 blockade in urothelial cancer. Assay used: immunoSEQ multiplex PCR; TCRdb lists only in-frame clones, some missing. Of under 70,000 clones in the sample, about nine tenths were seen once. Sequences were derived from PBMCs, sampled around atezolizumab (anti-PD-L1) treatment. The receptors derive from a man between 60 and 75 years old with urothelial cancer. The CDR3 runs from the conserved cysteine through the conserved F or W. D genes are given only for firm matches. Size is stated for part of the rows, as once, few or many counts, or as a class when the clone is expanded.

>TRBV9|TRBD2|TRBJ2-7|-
CASSVGAGVREQYF
TGTGCCAGCAGCGTAGGGGCGGGGGTGAGGGAGCAGTACTTC
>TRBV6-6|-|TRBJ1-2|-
CASSYLETRNYGYTF
TGTGCCAGCAGTTACTTAGAGACACGTAACTATGGCTACACCTTC
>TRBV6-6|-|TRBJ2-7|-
CASSYQINYEQYF
TGTGCCAGCAGTTACCAGATAAACTACGAGCAGTACTTC
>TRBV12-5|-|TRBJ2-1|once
CASGLVIIRGSYNEQFF
TGTGCTAGTGGTTTGGTAATCATTCGCGGCTCCTACAATGAGCAGTTCTTC
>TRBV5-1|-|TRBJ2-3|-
CASSLASEFLPDTQYF
TGCGCCAGCAGCCTGGCTAGCGAGTTTTTACCAGATACGCAGTATTTT
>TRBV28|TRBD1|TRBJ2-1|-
CASSSPGQGDFSSYNEQFF
TGTGCCAGCAGTTCACCCGGACAGGGAGATTTTAGCTCCTACAATGAGCAGTTCTTC
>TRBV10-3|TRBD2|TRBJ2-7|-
CAISESASGAPNGPYEQYF
TGTGCCATCAGTGAGTCGGCTAGCGGGGCCCCAAATGGGCCCTACGAGCAGTACTTC
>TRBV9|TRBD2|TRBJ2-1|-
CASSVGTSSGPYNEQFF
TGTGCCAGCAGCGTCGGCACATCTAGCGGCCCCTACAATGAGCAGTTCTTC
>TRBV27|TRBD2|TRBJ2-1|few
CASKALREFSLNEQFF
TGTGCCAGCAAGGCCTTGCGGGAGTTTTCCCTCAATGAGCAGTTCTTC
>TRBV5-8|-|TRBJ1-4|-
CASSIRETQSLFF
TGTGCCAGCAGCATCCGGGAGACTCAATCCCTGTTTTTT
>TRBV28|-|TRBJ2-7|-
CASSYNYYEQYF
TGTGCCAGCAGTTACAACTACTACGAGCAGTACTTC
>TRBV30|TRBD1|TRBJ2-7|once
CACEGTGRTYEQYF
TGTGCCTGCGAGGGGACAGGGAGAACCTACGAGCAGTACTTC
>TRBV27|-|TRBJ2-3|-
CASSDPSQRADTQYF
TGTGCCAGCAGTGACCCTAGCCAGAGGGCAGATACGCAGTATTTT
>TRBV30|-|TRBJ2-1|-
CAWSGGRNEQFF
TGTGCCTGGAGCGGAGGGCGGAATGAGCAGTTCTTC
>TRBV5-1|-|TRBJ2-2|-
CASSLEQGIGELFF
TGCGCCAGCAGCTTGGAACAGGGCATCGGGGAGCTGTTTTTT
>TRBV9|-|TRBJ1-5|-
CASSVYSNQPQHF
TGTGCCAGCAGCGTATATAGCAATCAGCCCCAGCATTTT
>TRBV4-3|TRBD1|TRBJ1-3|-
CASSQDRGQGNTIYF
TGCGCCAGCAGCCAAGACAGGGGGCAAGGAAACACCATATATTTT
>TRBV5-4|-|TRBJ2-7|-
CASSLAGGTAYEQYF
TGTGCCAGCAGCTTGGCAGGGGGGACTGCCTACGAGCAGTACTTC
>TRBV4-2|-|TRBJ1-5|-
CASSQEGAIVNQPQHF
TGTGCCAGCAGCCAAGAAGGAGCGATAGTTAATCAGCCCCAGCATTTT
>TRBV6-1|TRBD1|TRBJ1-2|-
CASSVGGQGNYGYTF
TGTGCCAGCAGTGTCGGGGGACAGGGTAACTATGGCTACACCTTC
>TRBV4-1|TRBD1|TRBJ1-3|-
CASSHGEGQGLRGNTIYF
TGCGCCAGCAGCCACGGGGAGGGACAGGGCCTCCGTGGAAACACCATATATTTT
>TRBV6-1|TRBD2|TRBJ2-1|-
CASSASSGGYNEQFF
TGTGCCAGCAGTGCGTCTAGCGGGGGGTACAATGAGCAGTTCTTC
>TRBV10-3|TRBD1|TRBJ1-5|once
CAISDVRGMVSNQPQHF
TGTGCCATCAGTGATGTCAGGGGGATGGTCAGCAATCAGCCCCAGCATTTT
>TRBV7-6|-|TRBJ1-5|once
CASSLEFKQPQHF
TGTGCCAGCAGCTTGGAGTTCAAACAGCCCCAGCATTTT
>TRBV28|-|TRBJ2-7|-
CASSFPGDTSESSYEQYF
TGTGCCAGCAGTTTTCCAGGGGATACTAGCGAAAGCTCCTACGAGCAGTACTTC
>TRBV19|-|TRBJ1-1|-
CASSIQGHTEAFF
TGTGCCAGTAGTATACAGGGCCACACTGAAGCTTTCTTT
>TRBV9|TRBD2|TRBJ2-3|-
CASSPGSAGVTDTQYF
TGTGCCAGCAGCCCGGGGTCAGCGGGAGTGACAGATACGCAGTATTTT
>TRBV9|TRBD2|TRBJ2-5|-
CASSVAGGLAGAKETQYF
TGTGCCAGCAGCGTAGCAGGGGGACTAGCGGGGGCAAAAGAGACCCAGTACTTC
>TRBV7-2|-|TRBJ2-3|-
CASSSFTFTDTQYF
TGTGCCAGCAGTAGTTTTACGTTCACAGATACGCAGTATTTT
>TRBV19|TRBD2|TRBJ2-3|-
CASSTPRLATQYF
TGTGCCAGTAGTACCCCCAGACTAGCGACGCAGTATTTT
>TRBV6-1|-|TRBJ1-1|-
CASRRENTEAFF
TGTGCCAGCCGGCGGGAGAACACTGAAGCTTTCTTT
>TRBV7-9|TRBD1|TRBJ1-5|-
CASSRGQGLSNNQPQHF
TGTGCCAGCAGCCGTGGACAGGGCTTAAGCAACAATCAGCCCCAGCATTTT
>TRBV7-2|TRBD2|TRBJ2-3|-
CASSLWTSGSDTQYF
TGTGCCAGCAGCTTATGGACTAGCGGGTCAGATACGCAGTATTTT